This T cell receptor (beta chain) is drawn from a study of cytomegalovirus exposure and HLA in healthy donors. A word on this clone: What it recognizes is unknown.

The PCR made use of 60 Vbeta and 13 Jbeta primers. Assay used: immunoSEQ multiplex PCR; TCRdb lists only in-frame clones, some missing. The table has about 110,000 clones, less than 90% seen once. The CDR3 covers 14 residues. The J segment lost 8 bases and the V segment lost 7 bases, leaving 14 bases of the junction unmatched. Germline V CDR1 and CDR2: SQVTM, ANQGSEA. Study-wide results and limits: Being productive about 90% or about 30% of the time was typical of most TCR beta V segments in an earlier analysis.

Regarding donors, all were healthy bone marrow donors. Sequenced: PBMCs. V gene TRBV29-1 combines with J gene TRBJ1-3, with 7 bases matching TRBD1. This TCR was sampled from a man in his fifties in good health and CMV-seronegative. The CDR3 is CSAKARGVADTIYF. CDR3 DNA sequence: TGCAGCGCAAAGGCCAGGGGGGTTGCGGACACCATATATTTT.